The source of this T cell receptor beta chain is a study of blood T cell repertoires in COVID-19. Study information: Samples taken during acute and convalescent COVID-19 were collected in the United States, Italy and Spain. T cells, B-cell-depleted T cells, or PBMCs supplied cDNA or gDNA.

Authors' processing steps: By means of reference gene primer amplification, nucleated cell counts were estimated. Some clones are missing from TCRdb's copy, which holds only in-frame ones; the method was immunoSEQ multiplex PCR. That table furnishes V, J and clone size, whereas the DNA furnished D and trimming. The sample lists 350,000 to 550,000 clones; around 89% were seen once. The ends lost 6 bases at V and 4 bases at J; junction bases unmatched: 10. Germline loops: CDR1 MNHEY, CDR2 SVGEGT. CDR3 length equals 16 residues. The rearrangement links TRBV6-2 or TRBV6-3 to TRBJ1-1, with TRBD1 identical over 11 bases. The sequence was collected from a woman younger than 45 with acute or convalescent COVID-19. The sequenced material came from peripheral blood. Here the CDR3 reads CASSQARTGGPTEAFF. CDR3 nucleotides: TGTGCCAGCAGCCAAGCTCGGACAGGGGGCCCCACTGAAGCTTTCTTT.